This record concerns one T cell receptor (beta chain) sequence. The sample holds other DNA sequences that translate to the same CDR3. This sample is part of a study of blood T cell repertoires in COVID-19. Study context: Acute and convalescent COVID-19 specimens originated in the United States, Italy and Spain. Nucleic acid was either cDNA or gDNA, and it came from T cells, B-cell-depleted T cells, or PBMCs.

Methods used by the authors: The assay estimated nucleated cells by amplifying reference gene primers. The repertoire was sequenced with immunoSEQ multiplex PCR; TCRdb's copy has only in-frame clones and lacks some. That table gives V, J and clone size, and the DNA gave D and trimming. The sample consists of 63,000 or so clones, roughly four fifths of them appearing once. Sample: peripheral blood. The sequence was obtained from a human donor in a cohort sampled during active COVID-19.

DNA of the CDR3: TGTGCCAGCGGGACAGGGCGAAACACCATATATTTT. The encoded protein is CASGTGRNTIYF. The rearrangement links TRBV28 to TRBJ1-3; TRBD1 agrees at 9 bases. V lost 8 bases to trimming and J lost 5 bases; unmatched junction nucleotides: 1. Germline loops: CDR1 MDHEN, CDR2 SYDVKM. CDR3 length: 12 amino acids.